This TCR beta chain appears in the sequencing data of a study of blood T cell repertoires in COVID-19. Study-level background: Acute and convalescent COVID-19 specimens originated in the United States, Italy and Spain.

In its sample, this clone was seen once. Germline V gene lookup returns CDR1 MNHEY and CDR2 SVGEGT. The CDR3 is 13 residues long. V lost 5 bases and J 6 bases, leaving 14 bases between the germline ends. Authors' analysis steps: Counts of nucleated cells, estimated from reference gene primer amplification, were obtained. Produced via immunoSEQ multiplex PCR; TCRdb's table is partial and in-frame only. V, J and clone size reflect that table, while D and trimming were determined from the DNA. The sample gives approximately 13,000 clones, roughly 80% of which show up once; about 26% is in the top ten. The gene calls are TRBV6-2 or TRBV6-3 and TRBJ2-7; D may be TRBD1 (5 bases). This receptor was obtained from a human donor in a cohort sampled during active COVID-19. The specimen was peripheral blood. CDR3: CASSTRVFPEQYF. In DNA, the CDR3 is TGTGCCAGCAGTACCAGGGTTTTTCCCGAGCAGTACTTC.